This entry is about one T cell receptor (beta chain). This record comes from a study of CD8 T cells in Susac syndrome. Reverse transcription used 0.5 to 1 ug RNA and random hexamers. The TCR beta CDR3 was amplified by immunoSEQ multiplex PCR across 54 Vbeta, 13 Jbeta. TCRdb used MiXCR to reprocess the immunoSEQ multiplex PCR reads, holding one entry per CDR3 protein. The data show some 120,000 distinct CDR3 sequences, approximately 94% seen once. TCR beta was sequenced from blood CD8+ and CD4+ T cells. The multiple sclerosis controls were treatment-naive patients with relapsing-remitting disease that was stable or active. TEMRA cells were FACS-enriched, unlike CD8+ and CD4+ T cells, which were negatively isolated. The CDR3 has 15 residues. In germline, CDR1 is SGHTA, CDR2 FQGNSA. Trimming at V came to 5 bases and at J to 2 bases, leaving 1 base not matched to a gene.

The TCR originated in a human donor with multiple sclerosis. This sequence joins TRBV7-2 and TRBJ2-1; 12 bases line up with TRBD2. Material for sequencing was CD4+ T cells from PBMCs. Here the CDR3 reads CASSRTSGAYNEQFF. The CDR3 DNA is TGTGCCAGCAGCCGGACTAGCGGGGCCTACAATGAGCAGTTCTTC.